These T cell receptor beta chains were read from a single sample in a study of cytomegalovirus exposure and HLA in healthy donors. Profiled with immunoSEQ multiplex PCR; TCRdb holds only in-frame clones, not every one. The sample holds some 220,000 clones, approximately 82% seen once. The sample comprised PBMCs. All receptors derive from a woman aged 40-49 years in good health and CMV-seronegative. Each CDR3 is given with its conserved first and last residue. Each record gives: CDR3 protein, CDR3 DNA, V gene, J gene, D gene, CDR3 length, clone size. D genes are given only for firm matches. Size tells how often a clone was seen (once, few, many) or the class of an expanded clone, and some rows leave it out.

CDR3: CAIAPGNTYEQYF; DNA: TGTGCCATCGCCCCAGGGAACACCTACGAGCAGTACTTC; V: TRBV10-3; J: TRBJ2-7; D: -; length: 13; size: -
CDR3: CATGDVGDSLSYEQYF; DNA: TGTGCCACCGGAGACGTGGGGGACAGTTTATCCTACGAGCAGTACTTC; V: TRBV10-3; J: TRBJ2-7; D: TRBD1; length: 16; size: -
CDR3: CASSRTQGKETQYF; DNA: TGCGCCAGCAGCAGAACCCAGGGTAAAGAGACCCAGTACTTC; V: TRBV5-1; J: TRBJ2-5; D: -; length: 14; size: -
CDR3: CASRRAGANEKLFF; DNA: TGCGCCAGTCGGCGTGCGGGCGCTAATGAAAAACTGTTTTTT; V: TRBV5-1; J: TRBJ1-4; D: -; length: 14; size: -
CDR3: CSVVQGAGTEAFF; DNA: TGCAGCGTTGTCCAGGGTGCAGGGACTGAAGCTTTCTTT; V: TRBV29-1; J: TRBJ1-1; D: -; length: 13; size: -
CDR3: CASSLVAKETQYF; DNA: TGTGCCAGCAGCTTAGTAGCGAAAGAGACCCAGTACTTC; V: TRBV7-3; J: TRBJ2-5; D: -; length: 13; size: -
CDR3: CASRTGQGWSETQYF; DNA: TGTGCCAGCAGGACCGGACAGGGATGGTCAGAGACCCAGTACTTC; V: TRBV28; J: TRBJ2-5; D: TRBD1; length: 15; size: -
CDR3: CASSTQGVRSPLHF; DNA: TGTGCCAGTAGTACACAGGGAGTTCGTTCACCCCTCCACTTT; V: TRBV19; J: TRBJ1-6; D: -; length: 14; size: -
CDR3: CATSSRRGLSPLHF; DNA: TGTGCCACCAGCAGTAGAAGGGGGTTGTCACCCCTCCACTTT; V: TRBV15; J: TRBJ1-6; D: -; length: 14; size: -
CDR3: CASSQDPIQGEDEKLFF; DNA: TGTGCCAGCAGCCAAGATCCCATCCAGGGGGAGGATGAAAAACTGTTTTTT; V: TRBV4-2; J: TRBJ1-4; D: TRBD1; length: 17; size: -
CDR3: CASSLQGYNVQFF; DNA: TGTGCCAGCAGCCTACAGGGGTACAATGTGCAGTTCTTC; V: TRBV7-9; J: TRBJ2-1; D: TRBD1; length: 13; size: -
CDR3: CASSLTGGANEKLFF; DNA: TGTGCCAGCAGCTTAACAGGAGGGGCTAATGAAAAACTGTTTTTT; V: TRBV7-3; J: TRBJ1-4; D: -; length: 15; size: -
CDR3: CASSVGGANTEAFF; DNA: TGTGCCAGCAGCGTAGGCGGTGCAAACACTGAAGCTTTCTTT; V: TRBV9; J: TRBJ1-1; D: -; length: 14; size: -
CDR3: CASSTVSGANVLTF; DNA: TGTGCCAGCAGCACGGTCTCTGGGGCCAACGTCCTGACTTTC; V: TRBV5-4; J: TRBJ2-6; D: -; length: 14; size: -
CDR3: CSSSLGRYEAFF; DNA: TGTTCCAGCAGCTTAGGGAGGTATGAAGCTTTCTTT; V: TRBV7-9; J: TRBJ1-1; D: -; length: 12; size: -
CDR3: CASSTSALAGGTGELFF; DNA: TGTGCCAGCAGCACATCGGCACTAGCGGGGGGCACCGGGGAGCTGTTTTTT; V: TRBV28; J: TRBJ2-2; D: TRBD2; length: 17; size: once
CDR3: CASRDTRNEKLFF; DNA: TGTGCCAGCCGGGACACAAGGAATGAAAAACTGTTTTTT; V: TRBV19; J: TRBJ1-4; D: -; length: 13; size: -
CDR3: CASSLLGGNYGYPF; DNA: TGTGCCAGCAGCTTGTTGGGGGGGAACTATGGCTACCCCTTC; V: TRBV5-4; J: TRBJ1-2; D: -; length: 14; size: -
CDR3: CASSLVRNRGPEAFF; DNA: TGTGCCAGCAGCTTAGTCCGTAACAGGGGGCCTGAAGCTTTCTTT; V: TRBV7-2; J: TRBJ1-1; D: TRBD1; length: 15; size: -
CDR3: CASSPQGYNEKLFF; DNA: TGTGCCAGCAGCCCACAGGGCTATAATGAAAAACTGTTTTTT; V: TRBV2; J: TRBJ1-4; D: -; length: 14; size: -
CDR3: CASSYSVGADEQFF; DNA: TGTGCCAGCAGTTACTCGGTTGGGGCTGACGAGCAGTTCTTC; V: TRBV6-6; J: TRBJ2-1; D: -; length: 14; size: few
CDR3: CASRTGGSQRALHF; DNA: TGTGCCAGCAGAACAGGGGGCTCCCAGCGGGCCCTCCACTTT; V: TRBV6-5; J: TRBJ1-6; D: TRBD1; length: 14; size: -
CDR3: CASSLWQINYGYTF; DNA: TGTGCCAGCAGCTTGTGGCAGATTAACTATGGCTACACCTTC; V: TRBV5-6; J: TRBJ1-2; D: -; length: 14; size: -
CDR3: CASSLEQRGYTF; DNA: TGTGCCAGCAGCTTAGAACAACGTGGCTACACCTTC; V: TRBV11-2; J: TRBJ1-2; D: -; length: 12; size: -
CDR3: CASSQDRIGNIQYF; DNA: TGCGCCAGCAGCCAAGACAGAATTGGAAACATTCAGTACTTC; V: TRBV4-1; J: TRBJ2-4; D: -; length: 14; size: -
CDR3: CSAGRGNEQFF; DNA: TGCAGTGCTGGAAGGGGCAATGAGCAGTTCTTC; V: TRBV20-1; J: TRBJ2-1; D: -; length: 11; size: once
CDR3: CSAFRDTDLAQYF; DNA: TGCAGCGCTTTCCGGGACACCGACCTAGCGCAGTACTTC; V: TRBV29-1; J: TRBJ2-7; D: -; length: 13; size: -
CDR3: CASSVEGDSGAHLHF; DNA: TGTGCCAGCAGCGTGGAGGGTGACTCAGGAGCCCATCTCCACTTT; V: TRBV9; J: TRBJ1-6; D: -; length: 15; size: -
CDR3: CASSPSGQPLGTQYF; DNA: TGTGCCAGCAGCCCATCGGGACAGCCTTTAGGGACCCAGTACTTC; V: TRBV7-3; J: TRBJ2-5; D: TRBD1; length: 15; size: -
CDR3: CASSLGSGGSWETQYF; DNA: TGCGCCAGCAGCTTGGGTAGCGGGGGATCCTGGGAGACCCAGTACTTC; V: TRBV5-1; J: TRBJ2-5; D: TRBD2; length: 16; size: -
CDR3: CASRALAGGLSSYNEQFF; DNA: TGTGCCAGTAGAGCCCTAGCGGGGGGCCTTAGCTCCTACAATGAGCAGTTCTTC; V: TRBV19; J: TRBJ2-1; D: TRBD2; length: 18; size: few
CDR3: CASSSWTGNREQYF; DNA: TGTGCCAGCAGTTCCTGGACAGGGAACAGGGAGCAGTACTTC; V: TRBV27; J: TRBJ2-5; D: TRBD1; length: 14; size: once
CDR3: CASSSGTGGKETQYF; DNA: TGTGCCAGCAGCTCCGGGACAGGGGGAAAAGAGACCCAGTACTTC; V: TRBV7-2; J: TRBJ2-5; D: TRBD1; length: 15; size: -
CDR3: CASSEVRLNEQFF; DNA: TGTGCCAGCAGTGAAGTCCGGTTGAATGAGCAGTTCTTC; V: TRBV2; J: TRBJ2-1; D: -; length: 13; size: few
CDR3: CSVPDWISTDTQYF; DNA: TGCAGCGTTCCAGACTGGATTAGCACAGATACGCAGTATTTT; V: TRBV29-1; J: TRBJ2-3; D: -; length: 14; size: -
CDR3: CASSKRTSGRKNEQFF; DNA: TGTGCCAGCAGCAAAAGGACTAGCGGGAGAAAAAATGAGCAGTTCTTC; V: TRBV7-8; J: TRBJ2-1; D: TRBD2; length: 16; size: -
CDR3: CASSLERGQAYGYTF; DNA: TGTGCCAGCAGCTTGGAAAGGGGACAGGCCTATGGCTACACCTTC; V: TRBV5-5; J: TRBJ1-2; D: TRBD1; length: 15; size: -
CDR3: CASSFTGVGEQYF; DNA: TGTGCCAGCAGTTTCACAGGGGTTGGGGAGCAGTACTTC; V: TRBV6-6; J: TRBJ2-7; D: TRBD1; length: 13; size: -
CDR3: CASSGISYNEQFF; DNA: TGTGCCAGCAGCGGGATTTCCTACAATGAGCAGTTCTTC; V: TRBV2; J: TRBJ2-1; D: -; length: 13; size: -
CDR3: CASTPGTGSTDTQYF; DNA: TGTGCCAGTACCCCCGGGACAGGGAGCACAGATACGCAGTATTTT; V: TRBV19; J: TRBJ2-3; D: TRBD1; length: 15; size: once
CDR3: CASSNGVSPLHF; DNA: TGTGCCAGCAGTAACGGAGTCTCACCCCTCCACTTT; V: TRBV6-6; J: TRBJ1-6; D: -; length: 12; size: -